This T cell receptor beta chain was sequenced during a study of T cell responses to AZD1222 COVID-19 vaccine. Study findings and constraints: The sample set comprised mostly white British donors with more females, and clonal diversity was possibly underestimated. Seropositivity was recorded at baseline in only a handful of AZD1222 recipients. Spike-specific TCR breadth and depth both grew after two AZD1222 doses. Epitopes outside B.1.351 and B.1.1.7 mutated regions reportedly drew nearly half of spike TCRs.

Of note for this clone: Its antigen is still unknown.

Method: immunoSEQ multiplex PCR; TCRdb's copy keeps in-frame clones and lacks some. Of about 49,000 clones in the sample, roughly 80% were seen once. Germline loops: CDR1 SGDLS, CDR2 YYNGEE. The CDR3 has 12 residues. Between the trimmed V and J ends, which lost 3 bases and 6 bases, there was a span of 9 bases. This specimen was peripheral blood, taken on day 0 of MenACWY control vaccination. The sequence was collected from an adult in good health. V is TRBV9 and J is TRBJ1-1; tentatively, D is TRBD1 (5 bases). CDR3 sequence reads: CASSGDRAEAFF. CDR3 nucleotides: TGTGCCAGCAGCGGAGACAGAGCTGAAGCTTTCTTT.